A single sample is the source of the 23 T cell receptor beta chains below, sequenced in a study of T cell responses to AZD1222 COVID-19 vaccine (dated by TCRdb to about 2021). The time point label for this specimen denotes: about 28 days (+/-7) after the second vaccine dose. Library generation was performed with the immunoSEQ multiplex PCR assay. Drawn from immuneACCESS, this table holds only the in-frame rearrangements with V and J called that TCRdb kept. Clones are partly lost; checked studies trace under half to an unresolved V gene and leave the rest unexplained. A total of some 140,000 clones appear in this sample, 90% to 95% of them only once. The ten largest account for around 7.1% of the sample. The input for sequencing was peripheral blood, taken 28 days after the second AZD1222 dose. The receptors here all came from an adult who received the AZD1222 COVID-19 vaccine.

V and J are TRBV6-5 and TRBJ1-2; TRBD1 agrees at 7 bases. The CDR3 runs 13 residues. Germline loops: CDR1 MNHEY, CDR2 SVGAGI. The J segment lost 5 bases and the V segment lost 5 bases, leaving 5 bases of the junction unmatched. CDR3 sequence reads: CASSPGQSYGYTF. In nucleotides, the CDR3 is TGTGCCAGCAGTCCGGGACAGTCGTATGGCTACACCTTC.

This clone was seen just once. CDR3 region: CASSPSGGKQFF. CDR3 coding DNA: TGTGCCAGCAGCCCGAGCGGGGGGAAGCAGTTCTTC. The J gene is TRBJ2-1, the V gene TRBV4-2; 9 bases align to TRBD2. CDR3 length: 12 residues. The J segment lost 11 bases and the V segment lost 4 bases, leaving 3 bases of the junction unmatched. Germline V CDR1 and CDR2: LGHNA, YNFKEQ.

J is TRBJ1-1 and V is TRBV2; D remains unclear. The CDR3 has 15 amino acids. V lost 3 bases and J 6 bases, leaving 17 bases between the germline ends. Germline CDR1 reads SNHLY; CDR2 reads FYNNEI. The CDR3 reads CASSEVGRGGAEAFF. The CDR3 nucleotides are TGTGCCAGCAGTGAGGTCGGCAGAGGCGGGGCTGAAGCTTTCTTT. The full variable domain, completed using reference TRBV2 and TRBJ1-1, is EPEVTQTPSHQVTQMGQEVILRCVPISNHLYFYWYRQILGQKVEFLVSFYNNEISEKSEIFDDQFSVERPDGSNFTLKIRSTKLEDSAMYFCASSEVGRGGAEAFFGQGTRLTVV.

The chain combines TRBV30 with TRBJ1-2, with a tentative D call TRBD1 (5 bases). Germline V gene lookup returns CDR1 GTSNPN and CDR2 SVGIG (reference sequence). The CDR3 length is 13 residues. V lost 2 bases and J lost 2, with 9 bases in between. CDR3 sequence reads: CAWSFQGNYGYTF. The CDR3 DNA reads TGTGCCTGGAGTTTTCAGGGAAACTATGGCTACACCTTC.

This clone was recorded once. This rearrangement joins TRBV3-1 (or the pseudogene TRBV3-2) to TRBJ1-2; the D gene is possibly TRBD1 (5 bases). V was shortened by 2 bases and J by 5 bases, with 9 bases between the two germline ends. The V gene's germline CDR1 is LGHDT and CDR2 YNNKEL (reference sequence). The CDR3 contains 13 residues. CDR3 bases: TGTGCCAGCAGCCAAACGGGGGGGTATGGCTACACCTTC. Amino acids: CASSQTGGYGYTF.

This chain links TRBV7-2 with TRBJ1-5; weak D call: TRBD1 (5 bases). V was pared by 3 bases and J by 6 bases, with 9 bases between. The CDR3 has 13 residues. Germline CDR1 SGHTA, CDR2 FQGNSA. DNA of the CDR3: TGTGCCAGCAGCTTGGGGGAGTTTCAGCCCCAGCATTTT. It translates to CASSLGEFQPQHF.

The CDR3 DNA is TGCGCCAGCACCTCCGGGGTTAATGAAAAACTGTTTTTT. It codes for CASTSGVNEKLFF. The chain combines TRBV5-1 with TRBJ1-4; D is ambiguous. CDR3 length: 13 amino acids. V lost 6 bases and J lost 4, with 10 bases in between. Germline CDR1 SGHRS, CDR2 YFSETQ.

The V call is TRBV6-5, the J call TRBJ1-1; D is ambiguous. CDR1 MNHEY and CDR2 SVGAGI come from the germline V gene. Trimming took off 6 bases at V and 1 base at J, with 9 bases between the two ends. This CDR3 region has 13 residues. For the CDR3, the DNA is TGTGCCAGCAGCCCCGGGAGGAACACTGAAGCTTTCTTT. It is translated as CASSPGRNTEAFF.

This clone was detected once. J is TRBJ2-7 and V is TRBV5-4, with D tentatively TRBD1 or TRBD2 (5 bases each). Trimming removed 4 bases from V and 2 bases from J, with 16 bases in between. The CDR3 consists of 15 residues. Germline CDR1 is SGHNT and CDR2 is YYREEE (reference sequence). Written as DNA, the CDR3 is TGTGCCAGCAGCGGATACGGGACGAGAACCTACGAGCAGTACTTC. Protein sequence: CASSGYGTRTYEQYF. The entire variable domain, with the rest obtained from reference TRBV5-4 and TRBJ2-7, is as follows: ETGVTQSPTHLIKTRGQQVTLRCSSQSGHNTVSWYQQALGQGPQFIFQYYREEENGRGNFPPRFSGLQFPNYSSELNVNALELDDSALYLCASSGYGTRTYEQYFGPGTRLTVT.

CDR3 region: CASSLGLVNTEAFF. In DNA, the CDR3 is TGCGCCAGCAGTCTAGGTCTTGTGAACACTGAAGCTTTCTTT. This chain joins TRBV4-1 and TRBJ1-1; D is unresolved. The CDR3 sequence is 14 residues long. V dropped 6 bases and J dropped 0 bases, with 11 bases sitting between them. Per germline, CDR1 MGHRA and CDR2 YSYEKL.

The rearrangement joins TRBV27 to TRBJ1-4; 8 bases fit TRBD1. This CDR3 has 14 amino acids. Germline V gives CDR1 MNHEY, CDR2 SMNVEV (reference sequence). The junction had 7 bases not matched to a gene; V was cut back by 5 bases and J by 8 bases. CDR3 amino acids: CASSPQGQAEKLFF. The CDR3 nucleotides read TGTGCCAGCAGTCCTCAGGGACAGGCGGAAAAACTGTTTTTT.

For the CDR3, the DNA is TGTGCCTGGGACAGGGCCGCTGGAAACACCATATATTTT. It codes for CAWDRAAGNTIYF. V and J are TRBV30 and TRBJ1-3; 7 nucleotides match TRBD1. CDR1 GTSNPN and CDR2 SVGIG come from the germline V gene (reference sequence). The CDR3 has 13 residues. After removal of 5 bases from V and 2 bases from J, the junction contained 3 bases not matched to a gene.

CDR3 nucleotides: TGCGCCAGCAGCTTGGAGGACAGCTCGTATACCGGGGAGCTGTTTTTT. Translated: CASSLEDSSYTGELFF. The V call is TRBV5-1, the J call TRBJ2-2; D is perhaps TRBD1 (6 bases). CDR3 length: 16 residues. The germline V gene has CDR1 SGHRS and CDR2 YFSETQ. V dropped 0 bases and J dropped 5 bases, with 14 bases sitting between them.

This sequence joins TRBV4-2 and TRBJ1-4; perhaps TRBD1 as D (5 bases). This CDR3 has 13 residues. Per germline, CDR1 LGHNA and CDR2 YNFKEQ. The V end was cut by 1 base, the J end by 8 bases, with 8 bases between. CDR3 loop: CASSQAWGEKLFF. CDR3 DNA: TGTGCCAGCAGCCAAGCTTGGGGGGAAAAACTGTTTTTT.

CDR3 in DNA: TGTGCCAGCTCACCAAGAGACAGGGTAATAAACACTGAAGCTTTCTTT. It translates to CASSPRDRVINTEAFF. The gene calls are TRBV18 and TRBJ1-1, with 7 bases identical to TRBD1. Trimming took 2 bases from V and 2 from J; bases not matched to a gene: 8. This CDR3 is 16 amino acids long. Germline V CDR1 and CDR2: KGHSH, LQKENI.

The V gene is TRBV6-5, the J gene TRBJ1-4; D gene uncertain. V lost 0 bases and J lost 0, with 8 bases in between. Germline loops: CDR1 MNHEY, CDR2 SVGAGI. The length of the CDR3 is 16 residues. The CDR3 spells CASSYSGPTTNEKLFF. CDR3 in DNA: TGTGCCAGCAGTTACTCCGGCCCGACAACTAATGAAAAACTGTTTTTT.

V and J are TRBV18 and TRBJ1-1; TRBD1 matches at 9 bases. Trimming cost V 5 bases and J 5 bases; bases outside gene matches: 9. There are 15 residues in the CDR3. Germline CDR1 reads KGHSH; CDR2 reads LQKENI. CDR3 region: CASSNTGTGRTEAFF. Here the CDR3 DNA reads TGTGCCAGCTCAAATACCGGGACAGGGAGGACTGAAGCTTTCTTT.

The rearrangement uses TRBV7-8 and TRBJ1-1; D is ambiguous. With 0 bases removed from V and 3 bases from J, the gap between germline ends came to 14 bases. The CDR3 consists of 16 residues. The germline CDR1 and CDR2 sequences are SGHVS and FQNEAQ. CDR3 sequence (DNA): TGTGCCAGCAGCTTAGCAGGGCTCCTTACGCACACTGAAGCTTTCTTT. It specifies CASSLAGLLTHTEAFF.

V gene TRBV18 combines with J gene TRBJ2-3, with 8 bases identical to TRBD2. With V trimmed by 2 bases and J by 6 bases, 4 bases remained unmatched. Per germline, CDR1 KGHSH and CDR2 LQKENI. The CDR3 covers 14 residues. The CDR3 loop reads CASSPRAGEDTQYF. The CDR3 DNA is TGTGCCAGCTCACCAAGAGCGGGGGAGGATACGCAGTATTTT.

This sequence joins TRBV30 and TRBJ1-2, with 7 bases identical to TRBD1. The V segment lost 7 bases and the J segment 5 bases; nucleotides outside the gene matches: 16. CDR1 and CDR2 (germline): GTSNPN, SVGIG (reference sequence). CDR3 length: 15 amino acids. For the CDR3, the DNA is TGTGCCTCCGTAACACCCGGGCAGGGGGAATATGGCTACACCTTC. Its protein product is CASVTPGQGEYGYTF.

The CDR3 is CAWGRTERAEAFF. CDR3 bases: TGTGCCTGGGGGAGGACAGAAAGGGCTGAAGCTTTCTTT. The chain is built from TRBV30 and TRBJ1-1, with D perhaps matching TRBD1 (6 bases). The CDR3 covers 13 residues. CDR1 and CDR2 (germline): GTSNPN, SVGIG (reference sequence). Deletions cut 5 bases from V and 6 bases from J, with 16 bases between.

This chain connects TRBV11-2 to TRBJ2-2; 8 nucleotides agree with TRBD1. From germline, CDR1 is SGHAT and CDR2 FQNNGV. CDR3 length: 15 residues. J gave up 3 bases and V 8 bases, and 8 bases lay outside the gene matches. As DNA, the CDR3 is TGTGCCAGCGCCAGGGCACAGGGGGACACCGGGGAGCTGTTTTTT. Translation: CASARAQGDTGELFF.

This rearrangement joins TRBV30 to TRBJ1-2; D gene unclear. The CDR3 is 12 amino acids. Trimming cost V 0 bases and J 8 bases, with 10 bases left between them. CDR1 is GTSNPN, CDR2 SVGIG, per germline (reference sequence). CDR3 amino acids: CAWSVRRKGYTF. The CDR3 DNA sequence: TGTGCCTGGAGTGTACGCAGAAAAGGCTACACCTTC.